Below are 30 T cell receptor beta chains sequenced from a single sample in a study of cytomegalovirus exposure and HLA in healthy donors. The PCR was carried out with 60 Vbeta primers and 13 Jbeta primers. Some clones are missing from TCRdb's copy, which holds only in-frame ones; the method was immunoSEQ multiplex PCR. The table includes around 170,000 clones, over 70% detected once. The specimen was PBMCs. These receptors all stem from a woman in her fifties or sixties in good health and CMV-seropositive.

V is TRBV9 and J is TRBJ2-7; 8 bases map to TRBD1. Germline CDR1 SGDLS, CDR2 YYNGEE. The CDR3 contains 14 residues. With 2 bases clipped from V and 6 bases from J, the junction kept 7 bases outside the gene matches. The chain's CDR3 is CASSVGGQGTEQYF. CDR3 bases: TGTGCCAGCAGCGTTGGAGGACAGGGCACCGAGCAGTACTTC.

The genes are TRBV7-2 and TRBJ2-3; 7 bases agree with TRBD1. CDR1 and CDR2 (germline): SGHTA, FQGNSA. J was trimmed by 6 bases and V by 1 base; bases with no gene match: 10. This CDR3 spans 16 amino acids. CDR3 DNA sequence: TGTGCCAGCAGCTTAGGATCACAGGGGCTCGGGGATACGCAGTATTTT. It yields the protein CASSLGSQGLGDTQYF. The entire variable domain, with the rest obtained from reference TRBV7-2 and TRBJ2-3, is as follows: GAGVSQSPSNKVTEKGKDVELRCDPISGHTALYWYRQSLGQGLEFLIYFQGNSAPDKSGLPSDRFSAERTGGSVSTLTIQRTQQEDSAVYLCASSLGSQGLGDTQYFGPGTRLTVL.

The J gene is TRBJ2-7, the V gene TRBV5-1; 7 bases align to TRBD1. V lost 5 bases, J lost 2 bases, and 10 bases stayed unmatched. Germline V lookup: CDR1 SGHRS, CDR2 YFSETQ. The CDR3 runs 15 residues. The CDR3 DNA reads as TGCGCCAGCAGTTCGTCCGGGACAGTAACCTACGAGCAGTACTTC. Translation gives CASSSSGTVTYEQYF.

This chain connects TRBV9 to TRBJ1-2; D is unclear. Trimming cost V 6 bases and J 4 bases, with 19 bases left between them. CDR1 is SGDLS, CDR2 YYNGEE, per germline. This CDR3 is 15 amino acids long. This chain's CDR3 is CASTQASEGSYGYTF. The CDR3 DNA sequence: TGTGCCAGCACCCAAGCGTCCGAGGGTTCCTATGGCTACACCTTC.

V gene TRBV4-1 combines with J gene TRBJ2-2; 8 bases fit TRBD2. The CDR3 is 20 residues long. The J segment lost 7 bases and the V segment lost 1 base, leaving 20 bases of the junction unmatched. The germline V gene encodes CDR1 MGHRA and CDR2 YSYEKL. For the CDR3, the DNA is TGCGCCAGCAGCCAAGCGGAGGGGCCACCCCGGGGGGGGCGAAGCGGGGAGCTGTTTTTT. Amino acids: CASSQAEGPPRGGRSGELFF.

The chain couples TRBV5-1 to TRBJ2-2, with 7 nucleotides matching TRBD1. The CDR3 length is 17 residues. J gave up 3 bases and V 4 bases, and 12 bases lay outside the gene matches. Germline values: CDR1 SGHRS, CDR2 YFSETQ. The CDR3 bases are TGCGCCAGCAGCCTCCTGGGGTCAGGGGGACACACCGGGGAGCTGTTTTTT. Its protein is CASSLLGSGGHTGELFF.

This clone was observed a handful of times. The CDR3 DNA follows: TGTGCCAGCAGCCCAGGGACAGGGCGAGGGAACACTGAAGCTTTCTTT. Translating gives CASSPGTGRGNTEAFF. The chain links TRBV5-6 to TRBJ1-1; 9 bases fit TRBD1. Germline loops: CDR1 SGHDT, CDR2 YYEEEE. V shed 4 bases and J 1 base; nucleotides not matched to a gene: 8. CDR3 length: 16 residues.

The CDR3 sequence: CASSATGGTQPQHF. CDR3 bases: TGTGCCAGCAGTGCGACAGGGGGCACTCAGCCCCAGCATTTT. This chain joins TRBV2 and TRBJ1-5; the match to TRBD1 covers 10 bases. The germline V gene encodes CDR1 SNHLY and CDR2 FYNNEI. The junction had 3 bases not matched to a gene; V was cut back by 4 bases and J by 6 bases. The CDR3 is 14 amino acids.

The chain recombines TRBV7-2 with TRBJ1-5; D uncertain. Germline CDR1 SGHTA, CDR2 FQGNSA. Trimming took 2 bases from V and 6 from J, leaving 17 bases between them. The CDR3 is made up of 16 amino acids. The CDR3 DNA is TGTGCCAGCAGCTTAAATATGGGGAGTAGACGTCAGCCCCAGCATTTT. Its protein product is CASSLNMGSRRQPQHF.

V usage is TRBV7-6 and J usage is TRBJ1-2, with D unclear. Trimming took 1 base from V and 7 from J, leaving 13 bases between them. Germline CDR1 SGHVS, CDR2 FNYEAQ. The CDR3 spans 14 residues. CDR3 amino acids: CASSLDPLVLGYTF. CDR3 in DNA: TGTGCCAGCAGCTTAGATCCCCTCGTCCTTGGCTACACCTTC.

The rearrangement links TRBV7-2 to TRBJ1-5; the D gene is possibly TRBD1 (5 bases). From germline, CDR1 is SGHTA and CDR2 FQGNSA. Trimming took 3 bases from V and 2 from J, leaving 8 bases between them. This CDR3 contains 14 residues. For the CDR3, the DNA is TGTGCCAGCAGCTTGGGCAGGGGCAATCAGCCCCAGCATTTT. Encoded protein: CASSLGRGNQPQHF.

The CDR3 nucleotides read TGTGCCAGCAGCCGTGGACTAGCGGCCACGGGTGAGCAGTTCTTC. Translated: CASSRGLAATGEQFF. J is TRBJ2-1 and V is TRBV11-3, with 10 bases identical to TRBD2. V gave up 5 bases and J gave up 9 bases; unmatched junction bases: 10. CDR1 SGHNT and CDR2 YENEEA come from the germline V gene. The CDR3 length is 15 residues.

This chain connects TRBV7-2 to TRBJ2-1, with D perhaps matching TRBD2 (6 bases). The CDR3 contains 12 residues. CDR1 and CDR2 from the germline V gene are SGHTA and FQGNSA. Trimming took 4 bases from V and 12 from J, leaving 13 bases between them. DNA of the CDR3: TGTGCCAGCAGCTCCTCGTCCGGGGGGCAGTTCTTC. Its translation: CASSSSSGGQFF.

The chain couples TRBV5-8 to TRBJ1-2; D may be TRBD1 (6 bases). Trimming left V 4 bases short and J 3 bases short, with 16 bases between. Germline assignment: CDR1 SGHTS and CDR2 YDEGEE. CDR3 size: 15 residues. For the CDR3, the DNA is TGTGCCAGCAGCCACCGGGACATAAAAGACTATGGCTACACCTTC. Protein sequence: CASSHRDIKDYGYTF.

This chain uses TRBV28 with TRBJ1-5; 9 nucleotides line up with TRBD1. Germline CDR1 and CDR2: MDHEN and SYDVKM. The CDR3 covers 14 residues. V was clipped by 5 bases and J by 9 bases; unmatched bases: 8. Here the CDR3 reads CASSPTGGYLPQHF. As DNA, the CDR3 is TGTGCCAGCAGTCCCACAGGGGGCTATCTGCCCCAGCATTTT.

The V call is TRBV6-1, the J call TRBJ1-5; TRBD1 might be the D (6 bases). CDR3 length: 14 residues. Germline V lookup: CDR1 MNHNS, CDR2 SASEGT. The germline V and J ends were trimmed by 3 bases and 7 bases, with 13 bases remaining between them. The CDR3 region is CASSDAGARQPQHF. In DNA, the CDR3 is TGTGCCAGCAGTGACGCGGGGGCACGACAGCCCCAGCATTTT.

The chain has TRBV15 and TRBJ2-1, with 7 bases lining up with TRBD2. Germline V gene lookup returns CDR1 LNHNV and CDR2 YYDKDF (reference sequence). The CDR3 is 12 amino acids. The J segment lost 13 bases and the V segment lost 5 bases, leaving 8 bases of the junction unmatched. CDR3 region: CATSLRTSRQFF. The CDR3 nucleotides are TGTGCCACCAGCCTACGGACTAGTAGACAGTTCTTC.

This chain connects TRBV4-3 to TRBJ1-2; D is unresolved. V was cut by 6 bases and J by 5 bases, with 19 bases left in between. Germline CDR1 and CDR2: LGHNA and YSLEER. The CDR3 is 15 amino acids. In DNA, the CDR3 is TGCGCCAGCAGGGCCGGCAACTCAGGAGGGTATGGCTACACCTTC. This encodes CASRAGNSGGYGYTF.

With regard to this clone: The junction departs from the called germline gene at one end, perhaps through a read error. This chain connects TRBV7-9 to TRBJ2-2; D may correspond to TRBD1 or TRBD2 (7 bases each). The CDR3 sequence is 17 residues long. CDR1 and CDR2 from the germline V gene are SEHNR and FQNEAQ (reference sequence). CDR3 DNA sequence: TGTGCCAGCAGTTTAGGGGGCGGGGGCCTGAACACCGGGGAGCTGTTTTTT. It codes for CASSLGGGGLNTGELFF. Filled out from reference TRBV7-9 and TRBJ2-2, the complete variable domain reads DTGVSQNPRHKITKRGQNVTFRCDPISEHNRLYWYRQTLGQGPEFLTYFQNEAQLEKSRLLSDRFSAERPKGSFSTLEIQRTEQGDSAMYLCASSLGGGGLNTGELFFGEGSRLTVL.

V and J are TRBV19 and TRBJ2-1, with D perhaps TRBD2 (6 bases). V was cut by 1 base and J by 6 bases, with 13 bases left in between. Germline-derived CDR1 and CDR2 are LNHDA and SQIVND (reference sequence). The CDR3 consists of 15 residues. CDR3 sequence (DNA): TGTGCCAGTAGTATAGGCGGGGCCTTGGGCAATGAGCAGTTCTTC. Amino acid sequence: CASSIGGALGNEQFF.

The chain has TRBV5-4 and TRBJ1-2, with 8 bases fitting TRBD1. The CDR3 runs 16 residues. Germline values: CDR1 SGHNT, CDR2 YYREEE (reference sequence). Germline trimming cut 0 bases from V and 2 bases from J; bases unmatched to any gene: 6. CDR3 bases: TGTGCCAGCAGCTTGGCCGGGACAGGCGGGAACTATGGCTACACCTTC. It encodes CASSLAGTGGNYGYTF.

In its sample, this clone was seen once. Other DNA sequences in the sample encode the same CDR3. The V call is TRBV27, the J call TRBJ1-5; 7 positions match TRBD1. Unmatched junction bases numbered 5, after V lost 5 bases and J lost 1 base. The CDR3 contains 15 residues. Germline V lookup: CDR1 MNHEY, CDR2 SMNVEV (reference sequence). The CDR3 nucleotides are TGTGCCAGCAGTCCCCGACAGGGAAGCAATCAGCCCCAGCATTTT. Amino acids: CASSPRQGSNQPQHF.

This chain links TRBV15 with TRBJ2-7; 9 bases agree with TRBD2. There are 16 residues in the CDR3. Germline assignment: CDR1 LNHNV and CDR2 YYDKDF (reference sequence). With V trimmed by 0 bases and J by 2 bases, 5 bases remained unmatched. CDR3 nucleotides: TGTGCCACCAGCAGAGATCTGGTAGCGGGAGCCTACGAGCAGTACTTC. This encodes CATSRDLVAGAYEQYF.

The chain has TRBV2 and TRBJ2-7; weak D call: TRBD2 (5 bases). V shed 9 bases and J shed 0 bases, with 12 bases lying between them. Looked up from germline, CDR1 is SNHLY and CDR2 is FYNNEI. The CDR3 is made up of 13 amino acids. As DNA, the CDR3 is TGTGCCAGTGCTGGTCGGGACTCCTACGAGCAGTACTTC. Encoded protein: CASAGRDSYEQYF.

This sequence joins TRBV28 and TRBJ2-1, with 12 bases aligning to TRBD2. After removal of 5 bases from V and 8 bases from J, the junction contained 7 bases not matched to a gene. This CDR3 region has 15 residues. Germline V gene data show CDR1 as MDHEN and CDR2 as SYDVKM. The CDR3 loop reads CASSPLAGGLDEQFF. For the CDR3, the DNA is TGTGCCAGCAGTCCACTAGCGGGGGGTTTGGATGAGCAGTTCTTC.

This chain uses TRBV9 with TRBJ2-5; TRBD1 matches at 10 bases. Germline V lookup: CDR1 SGDLS, CDR2 YYNGEE. J was trimmed by 5 bases and V by 4 bases; bases with no gene match: 11. The CDR3 covers 16 residues. This chain's CDR3 is CASSPRQGAFRETQYF. CDR3 coding DNA: TGTGCCAGCAGCCCGCGACAGGGGGCATTCCGTGAGACCCAGTACTTC.

This clone was counted only a few times. The V call is TRBV5-1, the J call TRBJ2-1; D might be TRBD1 (6 bases). The CDR3 length is 13 residues. The germline V and J ends were trimmed by 0 bases and 15 bases, with 16 bases remaining between them. Germline V gives CDR1 SGHRS, CDR2 YFSETQ. The CDR3 protein is CASSLASGQRRFF. In DNA form, the CDR3 reads TGCGCCAGCAGCTTGGCCTCTGGACAGCGACGGTTCTTC.

J is TRBJ2-7 and V is TRBV11-2; TRBD2 matches at 11 bases. Trimming cost V 0 bases and J 7 bases; bases outside gene matches: 11. Per the germline V gene, CDR1 is SGHAT and CDR2 is FQNNGV. The CDR3 is 17 amino acids. The CDR3 nucleotides read TGTGCCAGCAGCTTAGACCCTACTAGCGGGGGCCGGGGGGAGCAGTACTTC. Protein: CASSLDPTSGGRGEQYF.

The table lists this clone with a few counts. The chain is built from TRBV2 and TRBJ2-5; TRBD1 might be the D (5 bases). The CDR3 runs 11 residues. The V end lost 7 bases, the J end lost 3 bases, and 6 bases lay between the germline ends. Germline lookup yields CDR1 SNHLY and CDR2 FYNNEI. The chain's CDR3 is CASTGKETQYF. The CDR3, as DNA: TGTGCCAGCACAGGGAAAGAGACCCAGTACTTC.

This chain links TRBV6-1 with TRBJ1-4; 9 bases map to TRBD1. J gave up 4 bases and V 6 bases, and 6 bases lay outside the gene matches. Germline V CDR1 and CDR2: MNHNS, SASEGT. This CDR3 contains 15 residues. Here the CDR3 DNA reads TGTGCCAGCAGGGTGGGACAGGGAGTTAATGAAAAACTGTTTTTT. The encoded protein is CASRVGQGVNEKLFF.